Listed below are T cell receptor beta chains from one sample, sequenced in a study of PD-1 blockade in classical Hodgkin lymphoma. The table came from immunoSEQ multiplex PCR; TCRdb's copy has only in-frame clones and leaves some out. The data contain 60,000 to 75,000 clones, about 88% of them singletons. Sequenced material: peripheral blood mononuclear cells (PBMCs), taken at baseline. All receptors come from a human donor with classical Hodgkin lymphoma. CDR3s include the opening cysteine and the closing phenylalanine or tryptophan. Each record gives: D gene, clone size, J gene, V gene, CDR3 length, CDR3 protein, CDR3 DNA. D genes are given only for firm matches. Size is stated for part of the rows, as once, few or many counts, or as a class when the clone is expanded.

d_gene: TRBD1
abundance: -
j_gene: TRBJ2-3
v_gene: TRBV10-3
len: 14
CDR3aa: CAVEGTGSTDTQYF
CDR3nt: TGTGCCGTCGAAGGGACAGGGAGCACAGATACGCAGTATTTT

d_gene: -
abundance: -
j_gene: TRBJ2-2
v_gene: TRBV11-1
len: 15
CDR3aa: CASSLAAAVGGELFF
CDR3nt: TGTGCCAGCAGCCTGGCGGCGGCAGTTGGCGGGGAGCTGTTTTTT

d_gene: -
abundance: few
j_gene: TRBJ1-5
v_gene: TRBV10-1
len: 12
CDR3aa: CASKANNQPQHF
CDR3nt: TGCGCCAGCAAGGCAAACAATCAGCCCCAGCATTTT

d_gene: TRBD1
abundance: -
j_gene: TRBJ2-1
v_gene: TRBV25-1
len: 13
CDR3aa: CASSRDSYNEQFF
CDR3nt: TGTGCCAGCAGCCGGGACAGTTACAATGAGCAGTTCTTC

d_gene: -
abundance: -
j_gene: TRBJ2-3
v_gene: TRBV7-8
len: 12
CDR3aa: CASSLGPDTQYF
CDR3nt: TGTGCCAGCAGCTTAGGGCCTGATACGCAGTATTTT

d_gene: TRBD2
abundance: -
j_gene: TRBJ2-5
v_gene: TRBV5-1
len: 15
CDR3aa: CASSLGLAAEETQYF
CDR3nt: TGCGCCAGCAGCTTGGGTCTAGCGGCAGAAGAGACCCAGTACTTC

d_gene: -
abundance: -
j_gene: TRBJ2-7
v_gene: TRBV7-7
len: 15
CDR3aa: CASSLYPEGVHEQYF
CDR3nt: TGTGCTAGCAGCTTATACCCGGAGGGTGTCCACGAGCAGTACTTC

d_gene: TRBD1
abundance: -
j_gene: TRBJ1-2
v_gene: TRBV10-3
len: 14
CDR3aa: CAISAGQVYYGYTF
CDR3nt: TGTGCCATCAGTGCAGGACAGGTCTATTATGGCTACACCTTC

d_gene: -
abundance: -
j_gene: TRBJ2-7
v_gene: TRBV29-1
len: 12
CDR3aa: CSVLGQAYEQYF
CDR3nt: TGCAGCGTGCTGGGACAAGCCTACGAGCAGTACTTC

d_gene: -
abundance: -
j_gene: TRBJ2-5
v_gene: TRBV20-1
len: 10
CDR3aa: CSARDETQYF
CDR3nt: TGCAGTGCTAGAGATGAGACCCAGTACTTC

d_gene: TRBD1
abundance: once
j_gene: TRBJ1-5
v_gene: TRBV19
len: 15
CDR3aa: CASSRQGWSNQPQHF
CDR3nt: TGTGCCAGTAGTAGACAGGGGTGGAGCAATCAGCCCCAGCATTTT

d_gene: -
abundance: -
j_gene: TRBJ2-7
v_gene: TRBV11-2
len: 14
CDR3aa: CASSQYAAIYEQYF
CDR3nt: TGTGCCAGCAGCCAATACGCAGCAATCTACGAGCAGTACTTC

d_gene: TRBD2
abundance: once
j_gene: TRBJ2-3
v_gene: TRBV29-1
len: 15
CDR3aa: CSVGLASGRRDTQYF
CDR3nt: TGCAGCGTTGGCCTCGCTAGCGGGAGAAGAGATACGCAGTATTTT

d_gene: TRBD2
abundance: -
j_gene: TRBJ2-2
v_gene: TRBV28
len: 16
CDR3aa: CASSLSLTSGAGELFF
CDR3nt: TGTGCCAGCAGTTTATCCCTTACTAGCGGCGCCGGGGAGCTGTTTTTT

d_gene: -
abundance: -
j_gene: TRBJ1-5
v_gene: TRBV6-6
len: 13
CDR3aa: CASSATAVGPQHF
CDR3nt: TGTGCCAGCAGTGCGACCGCCGTGGGGCCCCAGCATTTT

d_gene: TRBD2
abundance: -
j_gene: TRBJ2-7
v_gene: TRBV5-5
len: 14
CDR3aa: CASGILAGEGEQYF
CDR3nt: TGTGCCAGCGGTATTCTAGCGGGAGAAGGCGAGCAGTACTTC

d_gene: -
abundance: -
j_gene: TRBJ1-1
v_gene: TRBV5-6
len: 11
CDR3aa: CASSLGGEAFF
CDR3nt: TGTGCCAGCAGCTTAGGTGGGGAAGCTTTCTTT

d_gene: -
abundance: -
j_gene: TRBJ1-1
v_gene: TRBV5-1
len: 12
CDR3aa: CASSGGNTEAFF
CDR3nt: TGCGCCAGCAGTGGTGGGAACACTGAAGCTTTCTTT

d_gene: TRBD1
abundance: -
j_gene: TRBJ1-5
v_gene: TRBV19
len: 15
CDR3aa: CASSMGQGYNQPQHF
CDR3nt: TGTGCCAGTAGTATGGGACAGGGGTACAATCAGCCCCAGCATTTT

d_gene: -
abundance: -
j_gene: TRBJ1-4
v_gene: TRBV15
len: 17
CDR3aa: CATSRVGAISTNEKLFF
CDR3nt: TGTGCCACCAGCAGAGTGGGGGCCATCTCAACTAATGAAAAACTGTTTTTT

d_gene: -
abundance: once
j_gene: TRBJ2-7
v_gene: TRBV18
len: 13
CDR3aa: CASSYSPVEEQYF
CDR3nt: TGTGCCAGCTCATACAGCCCAGTGGAGGAGCAGTACTTC

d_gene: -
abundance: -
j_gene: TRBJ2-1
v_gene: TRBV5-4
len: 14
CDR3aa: CASSETTENNEQFF
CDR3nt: TGTGCCAGCAGCGAAACGACAGAGAACAATGAGCAGTTCTTC

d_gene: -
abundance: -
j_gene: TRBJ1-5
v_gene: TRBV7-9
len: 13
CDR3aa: CASSLGLDQPQHF
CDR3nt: TGTGCCAGCAGCTTAGGATTGGATCAGCCCCAGCATTTT

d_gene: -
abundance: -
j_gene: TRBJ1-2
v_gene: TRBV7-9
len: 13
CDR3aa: CAGGGAGNYGYTF
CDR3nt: TGTGCTGGGGGAGGGGCAGGGAACTATGGCTACACCTTC

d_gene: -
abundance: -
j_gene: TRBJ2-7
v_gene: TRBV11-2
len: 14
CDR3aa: CASSLGMGPNEQYF
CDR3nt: TGTGCCAGCAGCTTAGGAATGGGTCCAAACGAGCAGTACTTC

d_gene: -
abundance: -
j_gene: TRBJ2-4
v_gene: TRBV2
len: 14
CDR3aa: CASSEGGSTYIQYF
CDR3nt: TGTGCCAGCAGTGAAGGAGGGAGTACGTACATTCAGTACTTC

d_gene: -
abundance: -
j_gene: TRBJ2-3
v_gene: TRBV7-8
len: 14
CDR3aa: CASSLGGPTDTQYF
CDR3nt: TGTGCCAGCAGCTTAGGCGGGCCCACAGATACGCAGTATTTT

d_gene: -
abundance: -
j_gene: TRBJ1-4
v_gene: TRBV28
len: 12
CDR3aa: CASSLGDEKLFF
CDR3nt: TGTGCCAGCAGTTTGGGTGATGAAAAACTGTTTTTT

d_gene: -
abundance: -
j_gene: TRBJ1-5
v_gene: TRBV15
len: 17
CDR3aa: CATSRDGGHVGNQPQHF
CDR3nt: TGTGCCACCAGCAGAGATGGAGGGCACGTCGGCAATCAGCCCCAGCATTTT

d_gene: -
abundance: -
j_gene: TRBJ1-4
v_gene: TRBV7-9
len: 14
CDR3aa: CASSSGQRGEKLFF
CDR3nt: TGTGCCAGCAGCTCCGGACAGCGGGGTGAAAAACTGTTTTTT

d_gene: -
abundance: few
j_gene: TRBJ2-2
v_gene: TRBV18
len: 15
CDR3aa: CASSRAGTNTGELFF
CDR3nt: TGTGCCAGCTCCCGGGCAGGCACTAACACCGGGGAGCTGTTTTTT

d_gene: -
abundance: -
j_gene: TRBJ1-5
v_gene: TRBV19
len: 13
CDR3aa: CASKGPGKQPQHF
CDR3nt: TGTGCCAGTAAGGGCCCAGGGAAACAGCCCCAGCATTTT

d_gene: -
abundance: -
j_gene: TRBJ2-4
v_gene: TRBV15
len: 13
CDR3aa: CATSRDWLDIQYF
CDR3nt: TGTGCCACCAGCAGAGATTGGTTGGACATTCAGTACTTC

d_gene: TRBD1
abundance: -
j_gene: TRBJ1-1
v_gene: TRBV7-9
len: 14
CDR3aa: CASSLDRTNTEAFF
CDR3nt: TGTGCCAGCAGCTTGGACAGGACCAACACTGAAGCTTTCTTT

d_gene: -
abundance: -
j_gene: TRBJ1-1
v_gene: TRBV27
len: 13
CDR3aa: CASSLKGFTEAFF
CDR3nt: TGTGCCAGCAGTTTAAAAGGGTTCACTGAAGCTTTCTTT

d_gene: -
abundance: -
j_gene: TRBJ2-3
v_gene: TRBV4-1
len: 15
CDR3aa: CASSQVSSPTDTQYF
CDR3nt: TGCGCCAGCAGCCAAGTGTCTAGTCCCACAGATACGCAGTATTTT

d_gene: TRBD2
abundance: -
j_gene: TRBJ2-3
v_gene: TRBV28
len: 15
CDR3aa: CASSFVAGGADTQYF
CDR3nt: TGTGCCAGCAGTTTCGTAGCGGGGGGGGCGGATACGCAGTATTTT

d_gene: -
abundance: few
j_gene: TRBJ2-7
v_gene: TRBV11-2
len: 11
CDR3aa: CASSLTYEQYF
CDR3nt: TGTGCCAGCAGCCTCACCTACGAGCAGTACTTC

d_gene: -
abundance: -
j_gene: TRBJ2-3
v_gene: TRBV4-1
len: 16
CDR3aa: CASSQDEGMRTDTQYF
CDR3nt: TGCGCCAGCAGCCAAGACGAGGGGATGCGCACAGATACGCAGTATTTT

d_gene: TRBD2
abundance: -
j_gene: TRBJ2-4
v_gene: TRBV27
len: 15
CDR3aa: CASRRTSGGDDIQYF
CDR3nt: TGTGCCAGCAGGCGGACTAGCGGGGGGGACGACATTCAGTACTTC

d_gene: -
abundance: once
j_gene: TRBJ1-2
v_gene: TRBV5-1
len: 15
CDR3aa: CASSLGVGGNYGYTF
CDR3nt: TGCGCCAGCAGCTTGGGGGTCGGCGGCAACTATGGCTACACCTTC

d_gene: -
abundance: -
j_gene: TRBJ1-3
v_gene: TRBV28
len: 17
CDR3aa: CASNSIQTGTVGNTIYF
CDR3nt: TGTGCCAGCAATTCCATCCAAACAGGAACCGTCGGAAACACCATATATTTT

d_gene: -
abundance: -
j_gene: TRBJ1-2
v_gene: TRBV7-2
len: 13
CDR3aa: CAAGRGQSYGYTF
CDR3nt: TGTGCCGCGGGGAGGGGACAAAGCTATGGCTACACCTTC

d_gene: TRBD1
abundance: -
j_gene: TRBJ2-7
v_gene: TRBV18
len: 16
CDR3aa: CASSPPSGQGFYEQYF
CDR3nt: TGTGCCAGCTCACCACCGTCAGGACAGGGCTTTTACGAGCAGTACTTC

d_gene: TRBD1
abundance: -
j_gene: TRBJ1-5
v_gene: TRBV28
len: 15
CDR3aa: CASSSTGLGNQPQHF
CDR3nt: TGTGCCAGCAGTTCGACAGGGTTAGGCAATCAGCCCCAGCATTTT

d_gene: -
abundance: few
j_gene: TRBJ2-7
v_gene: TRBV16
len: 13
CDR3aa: CASSQAAAGEQYF
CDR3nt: TGTGCCAGCAGCCAGGCCGCGGCCGGCGAGCAGTACTTC

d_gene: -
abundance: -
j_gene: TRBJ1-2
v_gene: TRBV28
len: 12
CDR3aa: CASSLWGRSYTF
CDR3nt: TGTGCCAGCAGTTTATGGGGGCGCAGCTACACCTTC

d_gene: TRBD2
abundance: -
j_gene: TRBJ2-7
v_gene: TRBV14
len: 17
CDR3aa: CASSQVGSASGGYEQYF
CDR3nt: TGTGCCAGCAGCCAAGTTGGGTCCGCTAGCGGGGGGTACGAGCAGTACTTC

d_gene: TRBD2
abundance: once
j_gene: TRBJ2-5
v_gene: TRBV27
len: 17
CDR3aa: CASSYRTSGRAFETQYF
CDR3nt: TGTGCCAGCAGTTACCGGACTAGCGGGAGGGCCTTCGAGACCCAGTACTTC

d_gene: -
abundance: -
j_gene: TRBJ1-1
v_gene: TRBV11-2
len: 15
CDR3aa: CASSSFGTLNTEAFF
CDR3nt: TGTGCCAGCAGCTCTTTCGGGACATTGAACACTGAAGCTTTCTTT

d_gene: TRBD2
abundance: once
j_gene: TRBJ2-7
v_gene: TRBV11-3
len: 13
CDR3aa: CASSFGGSYEQYF
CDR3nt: TGTGCCAGCAGCTTCGGGGGGAGTTACGAGCAGTACTTC

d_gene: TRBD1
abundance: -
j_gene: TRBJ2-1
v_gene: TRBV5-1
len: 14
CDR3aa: CASSSDRGNNEQFF
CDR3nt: TGCGCCAGCAGCTCGGACAGGGGCAACAATGAGCAGTTCTTC

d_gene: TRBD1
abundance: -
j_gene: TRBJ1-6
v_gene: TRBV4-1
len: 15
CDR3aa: CASSRDRQGVGPLHF
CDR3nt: TGCGCCAGCAGCCGAGACAGACAGGGCGTGGGACCCCTCCACTTT